The 21 T cell receptor beta chains reported below all come from one sample, sequenced in a study of identical twins. TCRdb ran MiXCR on the 5' RACE reads and lists one entry per CDR3 protein. The table shows about 240,000 distinct CDR3 sequences, with over 9.5% occurring only once. The same data also went into a second study, on yellow fever vaccine responses in identical twins.

The sequencing sample was made of memory (CD45RO+) T cells sorted from blood. These receptors were collected from a woman aged 18-35 years in good health.

This clonotype occurred a few times. J is TRBJ2-1 and V is TRBV5-8, with a possible D match to TRBD2 (5 bases). The length of the CDR3 is 14 residues. V was cut by 4 bases and J by 10 bases, with 18 bases left in between. The germline V gene has CDR1 SGHTS and CDR2 YDEGEE. CDR3 DNA: TGTGCCAGCAGCCCTGCGCCTGGAGGCGGGGAGCAGTTCTTC. Translating gives CASSPAPGGGEQFF.

This chain links TRBV9 with TRBJ2-3; the match to TRBD1 covers 11 bases. This CDR3 has 16 amino acids. Germline CDR1 SGDLS, CDR2 YYNGEE. J gave up 3 bases and V 0 bases, and 3 bases lay outside the gene matches. This CDR3 reads CASSVEDRGRTDTQYF. The CDR3 DNA follows: TGTGCCAGCAGCGTAGAGGACAGGGGGCGGACAGATACGCAGTATTTT. Supplemented by reference TRBV9 and TRBJ2-3, the full variable domain reads DSGVTQTPKHLITATGQRVTLRCSPRSGDLSVYWYQQSLDQGLQFLIQYYNGEERAKGNILERFSAQQFPDLHSELNLSSLELGDSALYFCASSVEDRGRTDTQYFGPGTRLTVL.

The table lists this clonotype with a few counts. The chain is built from TRBV12-3 or TRBV12-4 and TRBJ2-1; D gene uncertain. The CDR3 consists of 12 residues. Trimming removed 3 bases at V and 9 bases at J, with 9 bases between. This CDR3 reads CASSLTQREQFF. CDR3 coding DNA: TGTGCCAGCAGTTTGACACAACGTGAGCAGTTCTTC.

This clonotype was counted a few times. The V call is TRBV20-1, the J call TRBJ2-5, with D perhaps TRBD1 or TRBD2 (5 bases each). From germline, CDR1 is DFQATT and CDR2 SNEGSKA (reference sequence). This CDR3 has 15 amino acids. Between the trimmed V and J ends, which lost 3 bases and 4 bases, there was a span of 18 bases. The CDR3 bases are TGCAGTGCTAGTGGGGGTGGGGCAGGGAGAGAGACCCAGTACTTC. This codes for CSASGGGAGRETQYF.

The V gene is TRBV12-3 or TRBV12-4, the J gene TRBJ2-3; TRBD2 matches 14 bases. The CDR3 loop spans 16 amino acids. Losses at the gene ends were 3 bases for V and 6 bases for J; bases not matched to a gene: 5. CDR3 residues: CASSLTSGGVVDTQYF. The CDR3 DNA sequence: TGTGCCAGCAGTTTGACTAGCGGGGGGGTTGTGGATACGCAGTATTTT.

This chain joins TRBV18 and TRBJ2-3; D is perhaps TRBD1 or TRBD2 (5 bases each). Trimming shortened V by 1 base and J by 3 bases, and 11 bases separated the two germline ends. Germline CDR1 and CDR2: KGHSH and LQKENI. The CDR3 length is 15 residues. CDR3 region: CASSPQGTMTDTQYF. The DNA of the CDR3 is TGTGCCAGCTCACCACAGGGGACCATGACAGATACGCAGTATTTT.

This chain uses TRBV11-2 with TRBJ1-5; weak D call: TRBD1 (6 bases). Looked up from germline, CDR1 is SGHAT and CDR2 is FQNNGV. Trimming removed 0 bases from V and 4 bases from J, with 10 bases in between. The CDR3 is 15 amino acids. CDR3 bases: TGTGCCAGCAGCTTAGAGGGACATCGGAATCAGCCCCAGCATTTT. It codes for CASSLEGHRNQPQHF.

The gene calls are TRBV5-4 and TRBJ1-2; a possible D gene is TRBD1 (5 bases). The CDR3 length is 14 residues. Per the germline V gene, CDR1 is SGHNT and CDR2 is YYREEE (reference sequence). V was clipped by 4 bases and J by 4 bases, with 14 bases between them. CDR3 coding DNA: TGTGCCAGCAGCCCGACTGGGGGGGGCTATGGCTACACCTTC. This translates into CASSPTGGGYGYTF.

Only a few counts were recorded for this clonotype. CDR3 DNA sequence: TGTGCCAGCAGTTACGGGGGGGGCTCTGGGGCCAACGTCCTGACTTTC. Translation: CASSYGGGSGANVLTF. The chain carries TRBV6-5 and TRBJ2-6, with TRBD2 matching over 7 bases. The CDR3 runs 16 residues. Germline V gene sequence: CDR1 MNHEY, CDR2 SVGAGI. The V gene end was trimmed by 2 bases and the J gene end by 0 bases; junction bases not matched to a gene: 1.

This clonotype was detected a few times. V is TRBV5-1 and J is TRBJ2-3, with D possibly being TRBD1 (6 bases). CDR1 is SGHRS and CDR2 is YFSETQ in the germline V gene. Between the trimmed V and J ends, which lost 2 bases and 0 bases, there was a span of 7 bases. The CDR3 is made up of 14 amino acids. CDR3 sequence reads: CASSFGQSTDTQYF. In DNA, the CDR3 is TGCGCCAGCAGCTTTGGACAGAGCACAGATACGCAGTATTTT. Full variable domain (outside the CDR3, taken from reference TRBV5-1 and TRBJ2-3): KAGVTQTPRYLIKTRGQQVTLSCSPISGHRSVSWYQQTPGQGLQFLFEYFSETQRNKGNFPGRFSGRQFSNSRSEMNVSTLELGDSALYLCASSFGQSTDTQYFGPGTRLTVL.

There are a few counts of this clonotype. V is TRBV4-3 and J is TRBJ2-5, with 9 positions matching TRBD2. This CDR3 comprises 16 residues. Unmatched junction bases numbered 5, after V lost 0 bases and J lost 3 bases. Germline V CDR1 and CDR2: LGHNA, YSLEER. The CDR3 sequence is CASSQDRLAGKETQYF. The CDR3 DNA is TGCGCCAGCAGCCAAGATCGTCTAGCGGGGAAAGAGACCCAGTACTTC.

V and J are TRBV6-2 or TRBV6-3 and TRBJ2-7; a weak D match, TRBD1 (6 bases). The CDR3 contains 13 residues. V lost 9 bases and J lost 6, with 18 bases in between. The germline CDR1 and CDR2 sequences are MNHEY and SVGEGT. CDR3 DNA: TGTGCCAGTTCGCCAAATTCCAGGGGCGAGCAGTACTTC. It yields the protein CASSPNSRGEQYF.

In this sample, this clonotype turned up many times. The V and J genes are TRBV4-3 and TRBJ2-7; 13 nucleotides agree with TRBD2. Losses at the gene ends were 3 bases for V and 5 bases for J; bases not matched to a gene: 7. The germline CDR1 and CDR2 sequences are LGHNA and YSLEER. The CDR3 is 16 amino acids. The DNA of the CDR3 is TGCGCCAGCAGCCATCGGGGACTAGCGGGGCCAAACGAGCAGTACTTC. Translating gives CASSHRGLAGPNEQYF.

This clonotype was recorded a few times. The CDR3, as DNA: TGCAGTGCGTCTTTCTCAAGCGGGAAGGGAGCAGATACGCAGTATTTT. Its protein product is CSASFSSGKGADTQYF. The chain joins TRBV20-1 to TRBJ2-3, with 7 bases matching TRBD2. The CDR3 has 16 amino acids. J was trimmed by 4 bases and V by 6 bases; bases with no gene match: 16. CDR1 and CDR2 (germline): DFQATT, SNEGSKA (reference sequence).

This clonotype has at least ten counts. The rearrangement links TRBV7-8 to TRBJ1-1, with D possibly being TRBD1 (6 bases). The CDR3 loop spans 13 amino acids. Germline V gene data show CDR1 as SGHVS and CDR2 as FQNEAQ. V was cut by 3 bases and J by 10 bases, with 15 bases left in between. The CDR3 protein is CASSFQGRTGAFF. In DNA, the CDR3 is TGTGCCAGCAGCTTTCAGGGGAGGACCGGAGCTTTCTTT.

This clonotype was recorded many times. The chain uses TRBV5-1 and TRBJ2-5; TRBD1 matches 7 bases. Unmatched junction bases numbered 10, after V lost 4 bases and J lost 4 bases. In germline, CDR1 is SGHRS, CDR2 YFSETQ. This CDR3 region has 15 residues. CDR3 in DNA: TGCGCCAGCAGCCCCACGGACAGGTGGGGAGAGACCCAGTACTTC. Encoded protein: CASSPTDRWGETQYF.

The sample holds a few counts of this clonotype. The V and J genes are TRBV25-1 and TRBJ2-2, with 9 bases that match TRBD2. Germline V gene data show CDR1 as MGHDK and CDR2 as SYGVNS. With V trimmed by 6 bases and J by 6 bases, 8 bases remained unmatched. The CDR3 length is 15 residues. CDR3 sequence (DNA): TGTGCCAGCAGGATAAATAGCGGGGGTTCCGGGGAGCTGTTTTTT. It specifies CASRINSGGSGELFF.

This clonotype has only a few counts. This chain connects TRBV7-2 to TRBJ2-7; 8 nucleotides line up with TRBD1. CDR1 is SGHTA and CDR2 is FQGNSA in the germline V gene. Unmatched junction bases numbered 10, after V lost 7 bases and J lost 2 bases. This CDR3 has 15 amino acids. CDR3 coding DNA: TGTGCCAGCACGCCGGGGACAGGACACCCCTACGAGCAGTACTTC. Its protein product is CASTPGTGHPYEQYF.

This clonotype was observed a handful of times. CDR3 in DNA: TGCGCCAGCAGCCGGGGACTAGCGGAGGGCACAGATACGCAGTATTTT. This encodes CASSRGLAEGTDTQYF. The rearrangement uses TRBV4-3 and TRBJ2-3, with TRBD2 identical over 11 bases. V lost 4 bases and J lost 1; bases outside the gene matches: 4. Germline values: CDR1 LGHNA, CDR2 YSLEER. This CDR3 comprises 16 residues.

This clonotype was detected ten times or more. The J gene is TRBJ2-5, the V gene TRBV20-1; 12 bases are shared with TRBD2. J was trimmed by 2 bases and V by 1 base; bases with no gene match: 14. The CDR3 consists of 19 residues. CDR1 is DFQATT and CDR2 is SNEGSKA in the germline V gene (reference sequence). CDR3 DNA sequence: TGCAGTGCTAGAGCAACCCATGTGGGACTAGCGGGTATACAAGAGACCCAGTACTTC. Amino acid sequence: CSARATHVGLAGIQETQYF.

The chain couples TRBV7-2 to TRBJ2-1, with D tentatively TRBD2 (6 bases). The CDR3 has 14 residues. V lost 3 bases to trimming and J lost 6 bases, with 12 bases between them. Germline CDR1 reads SGHTA; CDR2 reads FQGNSA. This CDR3 reads CASSLGGGINEQFF. DNA for the CDR3: TGTGCCAGCAGCTTGGGAGGCGGGATCAATGAGCAGTTCTTC.